Each of the 8 T cell receptor beta chains below was sequenced from the same sample in a study of shared clonotypes between healthy human individuals (dated by TCRdb to the early 2020s). Library method: the immunoSEQ multiplex PCR assay. The clones in this table, taken by TCRdb from immuneACCESS, are in-frame only. Not every clone is retained; where verified, under half of the shortfall comes from an unresolved V gene, and the cause of the rest is unknown. In this sample the table shows 650,000 to 750,000 clones, approximately 75% of which occur a single time. About 1.8% of the sample goes to the ten largest clones. Sequenced material: memory CD4+ T cells sorted from blood. What the cell subset or site label conveys for this sample: CD45RA-negative fraction. The receptors were sampled from a woman in her twenties or thirties in good health.

The V and J genes are TRBV19 and TRBJ2-1; tentative D call: TRBD1 (5 bases). The CDR3 length is 13 residues. CDR1 and CDR2 from the germline V gene are LNHDA and SQIVND (reference sequence). The V end lost 7 bases, the J end lost 3 bases, and 10 bases lay between the germline ends. The CDR3 sequence: CASKGPRYNEQFF. In DNA form, the CDR3 reads TGTGCCAGTAAGGGGCCCCGCTACAATGAGCAGTTCTTC.

For the CDR3, the DNA is TGTGCCAGCAGTTCTGGGCGGGGATACAATGAGCAGTTCTTC. Residues: CASSSGRGYNEQFF. The chain combines TRBV27 with TRBJ2-1, with D possibly being TRBD2 (6 bases). Germline V gene data show CDR1 as MNHEY and CDR2 as SMNVEV (reference sequence). V was trimmed by 4 bases and J by 4 bases, leaving 11 bases between them. The CDR3 consists of 14 residues.

With respect to this clone: Other DNA sequences in the same sample also yield this CDR3. CDR3 sequence: CASGTGAYEQYF. The CDR3 DNA reads TGTGCCAGCGGAACTGGGGCATACGAGCAGTACTTC. The chain combines TRBV28 with TRBJ2-7; weak D call: TRBD1 (5 bases). The V end was cut by 8 bases, the J end by 4 bases, with 12 bases between. The CDR3 contains 12 residues. The germline CDR1 and CDR2 sequences are MDHEN and SYDVKM.

This chain's CDR3 is CASSLSRGGHYEQYF. The DNA for the CDR3 is TGTGCCAGCAGCCTATCGAGAGGGGGTCACTACGAGCAGTACTTC. The chain links TRBV27 to TRBJ2-7; D is possibly TRBD1 (6 bases). The CDR3 is 15 amino acids. V lost 6 bases, J lost 3 bases, and 18 bases lay in between. Germline V gene lookup returns CDR1 MNHEY and CDR2 SMNVEV (reference sequence).

This rearrangement joins TRBV18 to TRBJ2-7, with unresolved D. From germline, CDR1 is KGHSH and CDR2 LQKENI. Trimming removed 6 bases from V and 1 base from J, with 13 bases in between. The length of the CDR3 is 14 residues. The chain's CDR3 is CASSRADGSYEQYF. CDR3 sequence (DNA): TGTGCCAGCTCCCGCGCCGACGGATCCTACGAGCAGTACTTC.

This chain uses TRBV7-3 with TRBJ2-3; 8 positions match TRBD1. The CDR3 runs to 16 residues. The V gene end was trimmed by 1 base and the J gene end by 3 bases; junction bases not matched to a gene: 6. Germline CDR1 and CDR2: SGHTA and FQGTGA. The chain's CDR3 is CASSLRGTGGTDTQYF. The CDR3 region has the DNA TGTGCCAGCAGCTTAAGGGGGACAGGTGGAACAGATACGCAGTATTTT.

This chain uses TRBV18 with TRBJ2-5, with no clear D. The germline gives CDR1 KGHSH, CDR2 LQKENI. Trimming left V 1 base short and J 2 bases short, with 8 bases between. The CDR3 totals 14 residues. The CDR3 spells CASSPRSDQETQYF. CDR3 DNA: TGTGCCAGCTCACCACGGTCCGATCAAGAGACCCAGTACTTC.

Notes on this clone: The sample holds other DNA sequences that translate to the same CDR3. CDR3 sequence reads: CASSQDRGNTIYF. The CDR3 coding sequence is TGTGCCAGCAGCCAAGATCGTGGAAACACCATATATTTT. V usage is TRBV14 and J usage is TRBJ1-3; no definite D call. V lost 0 bases and J 3 bases, leaving 3 bases between the germline ends. The CDR3 contains 13 residues. Per germline, CDR1 SGHDN and CDR2 FVKESK.